A single TCR beta chain is shown here with its context. CDR3 length equals 16 residues. Germline V lookup: CDR1 DFQATT, CDR2 SNEGSKA (reference sequence). Trimming cost V 4 bases and J 4 bases; bases outside gene matches: 11. The record originates from a study of T cells in Graves' hyperthyroidism and ophthalmopathy. Authors of the study amplified TCR beta CDR3 regions from RNA transcripts. In the first-round RT-PCR of the TCR CDR3, the HTBI primer set was used. TCRdb redid the calling of the multiplex PCR reads with MiXCR, one entry per CDR3 protein. The data contain fewer than 750,000 distinct CDR3 sequences, about 15% of them singletons.

J is TRBJ2-2 and V is TRBV20-1; TRBD2 aligns across 8 bases. The sample consisted of blood. The receptor comes from a woman between 40 and 55 years old with Graves' ophthalmopathy. The CDR3 bases are TGCAGTGCTACCTTAGCGGGGAGGGCCTTCACCGGGGAGCTGTTTTTT. Amino acid sequence: CSATLAGRAFTGELFF.